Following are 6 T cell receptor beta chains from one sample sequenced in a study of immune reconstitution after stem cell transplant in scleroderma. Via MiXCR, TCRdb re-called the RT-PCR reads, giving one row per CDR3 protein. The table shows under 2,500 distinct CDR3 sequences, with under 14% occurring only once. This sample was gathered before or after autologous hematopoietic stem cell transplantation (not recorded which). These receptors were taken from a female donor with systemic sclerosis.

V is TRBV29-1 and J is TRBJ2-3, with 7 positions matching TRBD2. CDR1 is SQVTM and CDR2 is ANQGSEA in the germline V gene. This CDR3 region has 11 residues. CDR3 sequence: CAGEGGDTQYF. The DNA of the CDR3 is TGCGCCGGGGAGGGTGGAGATACGCAGTATTTT.

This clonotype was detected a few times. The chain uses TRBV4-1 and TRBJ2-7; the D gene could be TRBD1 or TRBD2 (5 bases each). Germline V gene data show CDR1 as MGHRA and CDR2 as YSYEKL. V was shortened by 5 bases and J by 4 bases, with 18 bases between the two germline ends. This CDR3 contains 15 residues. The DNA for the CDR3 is TGCGCCAGCAGCTCGTATGGGGGACGGAGTTACGAGCAGTACTTC. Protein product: CASSSYGGRSYEQYF.

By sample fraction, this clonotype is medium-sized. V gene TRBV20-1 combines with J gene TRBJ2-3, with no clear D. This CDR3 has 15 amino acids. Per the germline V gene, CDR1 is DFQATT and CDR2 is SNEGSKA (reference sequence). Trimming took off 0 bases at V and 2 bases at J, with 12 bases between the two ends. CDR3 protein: CSARDKGADTDTQYF. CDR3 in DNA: TGCAGTGCTAGAGATAAGGGCGCGGACACAGATACGCAGTATTTT.

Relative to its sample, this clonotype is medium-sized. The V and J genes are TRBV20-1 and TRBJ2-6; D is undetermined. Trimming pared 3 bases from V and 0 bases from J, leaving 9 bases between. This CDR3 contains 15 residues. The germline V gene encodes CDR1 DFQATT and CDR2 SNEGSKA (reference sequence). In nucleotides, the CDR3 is TGCAGTGCTAGGGTGGAAATCTCTGGGGCCAACGTCCTGACTTTC. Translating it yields CSARVEISGANVLTF.

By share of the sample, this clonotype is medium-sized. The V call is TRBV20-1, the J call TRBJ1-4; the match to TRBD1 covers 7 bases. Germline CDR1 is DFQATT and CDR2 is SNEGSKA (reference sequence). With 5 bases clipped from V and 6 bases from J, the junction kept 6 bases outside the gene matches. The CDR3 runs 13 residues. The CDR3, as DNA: TGCAGTGCTCGGGACAGCTATTATGAAAAACTGTTTTTT. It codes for CSARDSYYEKLFF.

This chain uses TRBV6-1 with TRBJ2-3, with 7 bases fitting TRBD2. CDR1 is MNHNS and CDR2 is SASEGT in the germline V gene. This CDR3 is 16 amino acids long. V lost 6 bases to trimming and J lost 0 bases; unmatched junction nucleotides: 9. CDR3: CASSLGLVPSTDTQYF. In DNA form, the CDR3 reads TGTGCCAGCAGCCTTGGACTAGTCCCGAGCACAGATACGCAGTATTTT.